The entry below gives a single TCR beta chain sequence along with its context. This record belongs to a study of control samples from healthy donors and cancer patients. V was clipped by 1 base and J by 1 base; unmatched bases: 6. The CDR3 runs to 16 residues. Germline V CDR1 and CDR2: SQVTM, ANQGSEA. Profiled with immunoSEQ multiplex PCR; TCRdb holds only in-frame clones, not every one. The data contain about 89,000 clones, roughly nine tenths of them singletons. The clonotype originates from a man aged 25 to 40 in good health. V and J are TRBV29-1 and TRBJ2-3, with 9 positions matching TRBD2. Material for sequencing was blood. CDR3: CSVEVASGTRTDTQYF. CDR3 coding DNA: TGCAGCGTTGAAGTGGCTAGCGGGACTCGCACAGATACGCAGTATTTT.